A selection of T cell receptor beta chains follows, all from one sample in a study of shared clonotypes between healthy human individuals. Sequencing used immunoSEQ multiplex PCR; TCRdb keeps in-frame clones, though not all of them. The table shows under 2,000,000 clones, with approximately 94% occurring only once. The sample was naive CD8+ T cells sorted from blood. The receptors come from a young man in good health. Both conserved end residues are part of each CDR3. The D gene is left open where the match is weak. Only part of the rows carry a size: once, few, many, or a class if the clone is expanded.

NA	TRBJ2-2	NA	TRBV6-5	CASGLGTGELFF	TGTGCCAGCGGGTTGGGCACCGGGGAGCTGTTTTTT
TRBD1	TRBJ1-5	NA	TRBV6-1	CASSELRGLNQPQHF	TGTGCCAGCAGTGAGCTCAGGGGGCTGAATCAGCCCCAGCATTTT
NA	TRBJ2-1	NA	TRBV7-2	CASSLHTGSYNEQFF	TGTGCCAGCAGCTTACACACCGGCTCCTACAATGAGCAGTTCTTC
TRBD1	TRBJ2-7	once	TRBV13	CASSAGQGIEGGSYEQYF	TGTGCCAGCAGCGCGGGACAGGGAATCGAGGGGGGCTCCTACGAGCAGTACTTC
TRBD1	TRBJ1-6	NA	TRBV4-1	CASSQVRGTGSNSPLHF	TGCGCCAGCAGCCAAGTTCGTGGGACAGGGTCGAATTCACCCCTCCACTTT
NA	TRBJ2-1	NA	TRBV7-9	CASSSQLLEQFF	TGTGCCAGCAGCTCCCAGCTCTTAGAGCAGTTCTTC
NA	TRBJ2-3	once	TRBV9	CASTELGASTDTQYF	TGTGCCAGCACCGAACTAGGTGCTAGCACAGATACGCAGTATTTT
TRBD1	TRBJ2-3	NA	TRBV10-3	CAINDPGTGGSDTQYF	TGTGCCATCAACGACCCCGGGACAGGGGGCTCAGATACGCAGTATTTT
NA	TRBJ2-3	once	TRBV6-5	CASSVLSTDTQYF	TGTGCCAGCAGCGTTTTAAGCACAGATACGCAGTATTTT
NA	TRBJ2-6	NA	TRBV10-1	CASSCYSIAQSRANVLTF	TGCGCCAGCAGTTGTTACTCGATCGCACAAAGTCGGGCCAACGTCCTGACTTTC
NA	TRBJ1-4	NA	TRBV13	CASSLLGGNEKLFF	TGTGCCAGCAGCCTGCTGGGGGGGAATGAAAAACTGTTTTTT
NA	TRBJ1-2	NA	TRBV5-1	CASSLVREGGYTF	TGCGCCAGCAGCTTGGTAAGGGAAGGGGGCTACACCTTC
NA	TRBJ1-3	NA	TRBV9	CASSVEGEDGNTIYF	TGTGCCAGCAGCGTAGAGGGGGAAGATGGAAACACCATATATTTT
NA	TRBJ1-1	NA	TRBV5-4	CASSLGGENTEAFF	TGTGCCAGCAGCTTGGGAGGAGAGAACACTGAAGCTTTCTTT
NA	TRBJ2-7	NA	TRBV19	CASSIEAGISYEQYF	TGTGCCAGTAGTATTGAGGCAGGGATCTCCTACGAGCAGTACTTC
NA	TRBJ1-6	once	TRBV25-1	CASSEKISGSPLHF	TGTGCCAGCAGTGAGAAGATAAGCGGCTCACCCCTCCACTTT
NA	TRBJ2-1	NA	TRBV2	CASSPGRGPYNEQFF	TGTGCCAGCAGCCCCGGGAGGGGGCCCTACAATGAGCAGTTCTTC
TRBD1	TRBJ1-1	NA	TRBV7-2	CASSLDRTGYTEAFF	TGTGCCAGCAGCTTAGATAGGACAGGCTACACTGAAGCTTTCTTT
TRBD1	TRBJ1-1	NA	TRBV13	CASTLTGTTEAFF	TGTGCCAGCACCTTGACAGGGACCACTGAAGCTTTCTTT
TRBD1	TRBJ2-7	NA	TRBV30	CAWTRTGPYEQYF	TGTGCCTGGACCCGGACAGGGCCCTACGAGCAGTACTTC
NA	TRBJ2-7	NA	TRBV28	CASTRVGEAHEQYF	TGTGCCAGCACCCGGGTGGGGGAGGCCCACGAGCAGTACTTC
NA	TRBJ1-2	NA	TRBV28	CASSLSEGDPEGYTF	TGTGCCAGCAGTTTATCGGAGGGGGATCCCGAGGGCTACACCTTC
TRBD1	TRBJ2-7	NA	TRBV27	CASSISGTGSYEQYF	TGTGCCAGCAGTATTTCCGGGACAGGGTCCTACGAGCAGTACTTC
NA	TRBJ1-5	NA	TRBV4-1	CASSQFGGSMGNQPQHF	TGCGCCAGCAGCCAGTTCGGGGGCAGTATGGGCAATCAGCCCCAGCATTTT
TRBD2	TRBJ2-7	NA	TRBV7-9	CASSSDPRTSSLGYEQYF	TGTGCCAGCAGCTCAGACCCCAGGACTAGCTCTCTGGGCTACGAGCAGTACTTC
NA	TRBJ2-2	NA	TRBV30	CAWSPTYGDGELFF	TGTGCCTGGAGTCCCACCTACGGGGACGGGGAGCTGTTTTTT
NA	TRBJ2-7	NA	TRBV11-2	CASRSSGGLNVNRQYF	TGTGCCAGCAGATCTTCTGGGGGACTCAACGTGAACCGGCAGTACTTC
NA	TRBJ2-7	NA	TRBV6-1	CASSGLRVPNYEQYF	TGTGCCAGCAGTGGCCTGCGAGTCCCAAACTACGAGCAGTACTTC
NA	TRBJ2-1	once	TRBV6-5	CATKGGAGNEQFF	TGTGCCACCAAGGGGGGGGCCGGGAATGAGCAGTTCTTC
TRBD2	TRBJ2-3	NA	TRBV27	CASTNGEGDTQYF	TGTGCCAGCACCAATGGGGAGGGGGATACGCAGTATTTT
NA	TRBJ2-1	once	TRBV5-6	CASSPTDPTREQFF	TGTGCCAGCAGCCCCACCGACCCCACTAGGGAGCAGTTCTTC
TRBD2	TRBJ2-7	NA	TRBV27	CASSLGGIRNEQYF	TGTGCCAGCAGTTTGGGGGGGATAAGGAACGAGCAGTACTTC
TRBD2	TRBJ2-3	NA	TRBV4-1	CASSQEGAGGLATQYF	TGCGCCAGCAGCCAAGAAGGAGCGGGGGGGCTCGCTACGCAGTATTTT